What follows are 20 T cell receptor beta chains derived from one specimen sequenced in a study of identifying expanded T cells in peripheral blood. The method was immunoSEQ multiplex PCR; TCRdb's version includes in-frame clones alone and lacks a portion of them. The sample records roughly 56,000 clones, about four fifths being singletons. Sequencing was carried out using blood. These receptors originate from a person between 18 and 75 years old in good health.

The V gene is TRBV6-5, the J gene TRBJ1-2; 8 positions match TRBD1. The CDR3 is 13 residues long. Germline CDR1 MNHEY, CDR2 SVGAGI. V was clipped by 6 bases and J by 6 bases; unmatched bases: 6. The CDR3 nucleotides read TGTGCCAGCAGGGGCGGACAGGGCCATGGCTACACCTTC. It codes for CASRGGQGHGYTF.

CDR3 sequence reads: CAWMGSANEKLFF. The CDR3 coding sequence is TGTGCCTGGATGGGGTCGGCTAATGAAAAACTGTTTTTT. The V call is TRBV30, the J call TRBJ1-4; no clear D. The germline V gene has CDR1 GTSNPN and CDR2 SVGIG (reference sequence). V lost 4 bases and J lost 3, with 9 bases in between. The CDR3 is 13 residues long.

The chain recombines TRBV7-9 with TRBJ1-3; tentative D call: TRBD1 (6 bases). V lost 4 bases, J lost 0 bases, and 16 bases lay in between. The CDR3 is 17 residues long. CDR1 is SEHNR and CDR2 is FQNEAQ in the germline V gene (reference sequence). The CDR3 reads CASSSLEAGASGNTIYF. CDR3 nucleotides: TGTGCCAGCAGCTCCCTCGAGGCGGGGGCCTCTGGAAACACCATATATTTT. The full variable domain, in which reference TRBV7-9 and TRBJ1-3 provide the parts outside the CDR3, is DTGVSQNPRHKITKRGQNVTFRCDPISEHNRLYWYRQTLGQGPEFLTYFQNEAQLEKSRLLSDRFSAERPKGSFSTLEIQRTEQGDSAMYLCASSSLEAGASGNTIYFGEGSWLTVV.

J is TRBJ2-2 and V is TRBV29-1, with unresolved D. V was trimmed by 5 bases and J by 3 bases, leaving 4 bases between them. This CDR3 spans 11 amino acids. Germline-derived CDR1 and CDR2 are SQVTM and ANQGSEA. CDR3 amino acids: CSVTDTGELFF. The CDR3 bases are TGCAGCGTTACGGACACCGGGGAGCTGTTTTTT.

This chain joins TRBV30 and TRBJ1-1; D ambiguous. CDR1 is GTSNPN and CDR2 is SVGIG in the germline V gene (reference sequence). V lost 7 bases and J 4 bases, leaving 13 bases between the germline ends. The CDR3 is made up of 12 amino acids. CDR3 bases: TGTGCCTTTTCCCGGGCTCTCACTGAAGCTTTCTTT. Translating it yields CAFSRALTEAFF.

The genes are TRBV7-2 and TRBJ2-1; the match to TRBD2 covers 9 bases. Germline assignment: CDR1 SGHTA and CDR2 FQGNSA. The CDR3 extends over 17 amino acids. V trimming: 2 bases; J trimming: 13 bases; junction bases outside the gene matches: 18. This CDR3 reads CASSLQHATSGLSGQFF. CDR3 DNA sequence: TGTGCCAGCAGCTTACAGCACGCGACTAGCGGCCTCAGCGGACAGTTCTTC.

This clone was seen a single time. The rearrangement joins TRBV19 to TRBJ1-1, with D perhaps TRBD1 (6 bases). Germline V CDR1 and CDR2: LNHDA, SQIVND (reference sequence). CDR3 length: 16 residues. V was trimmed by 6 bases and J by 3 bases, leaving 20 bases between them. The DNA of the CDR3 is TGTGCCAGTAGATGGGGGGGGCAGGGTCTGGACACTGAAGCTTTCTTT. Encoded protein: CASRWGGQGLDTEAFF. The variable domain in full, with the rest retrieved from reference TRBV19 and TRBJ1-1, is DGGITQSPKYLFRKEGQNVTLSCEQNLNHDAMYWYRQDPGQGLRLIYYSQIVNDFQKGDIAEGYSVSREKKESFPLTVTSAQKNPTAFYLCASRWGGQGLDTEAFFGQGTRLTVV.

V is TRBV19 and J is TRBJ2-2, with TRBD1 as a possible D gene (6 bases). Germline lookup yields CDR1 LNHDA and CDR2 SQIVND (reference sequence). The CDR3 consists of 15 residues. V was trimmed by 6 bases and J by 5 bases, leaving 16 bases between them. The CDR3 sequence: CASRQDRSSTGELFF. CDR3 in DNA: TGTGCCAGTAGGCAGGACAGATCAAGTACCGGGGAGCTGTTTTTT.

This sequence joins TRBV27 and TRBJ2-2; possibly TRBD2 for D (5 bases). Germline V gene sequence: CDR1 MNHEY, CDR2 SMNVEV (reference sequence). The length of the CDR3 is 17 residues. Deletions cut 2 bases from V and 4 bases from J, with 17 bases between. Written as DNA, the CDR3 is TGTGCCAGCAGTTTACCCCGCACTAGTATGGGCACCGGGGAGCTGTTTTTT. Amino acids: CASSLPRTSMGTGELFF.

The CDR3 here is CSVATIMNTEAFF. As DNA, the CDR3 is TGCAGCGTGGCGACCATCATGAACACTGAAGCTTTCTTT. This chain uses TRBV29-1 with TRBJ1-1; no firm D call. This CDR3 spans 13 amino acids. Trimming removed 6 bases at V and 0 bases at J, with 11 bases between. Germline assignment: CDR1 SQVTM and CDR2 ANQGSEA.

The gene calls are TRBV11-1 and TRBJ2-1, with D possibly TRBD2 on 7 matching bases. CDR1 and CDR2 from the germline V gene are SGHAT and FQDESV (reference sequence). The V and J ends lost 4 bases and 4 bases respectively, with 23 bases between them. The CDR3 sequence is 18 residues long. In DNA, the CDR3 is TGTGCCAGCAGCTGGACCTTTGGGGGGGCGCGGGGATACAATGAGCAGTTCTTC. Its translation is CASSWTFGGARGYNEQFF.

This chain connects TRBV10-3 to TRBJ2-7; possible D gene TRBD1, 6 bases. This CDR3 contains 13 residues. Looked up from germline, CDR1 is ENHRY and CDR2 is SYGVKD. Trimming pared 3 bases from V and 6 bases from J, leaving 12 bases between. Here the CDR3 reads CAISDRGTSEQYV. The DNA for the CDR3 is TGTGCCATCAGTGACCGAGGGACATCCGAGCAGTACGTC.

The chain couples TRBV5-1 to TRBJ2-2; 10 nucleotides match TRBD1. This CDR3 contains 19 residues. The J segment lost 6 bases and the V segment lost 5 bases, leaving 19 bases of the junction unmatched. Per the germline V gene, CDR1 is SGHRS and CDR2 is YFSETQ. CDR3 protein: CASRADPGQGIGLAGELFF. In nucleotides, the CDR3 is TGCGCCAGCAGGGCTGACCCGGGACAGGGGATCGGATTAGCCGGGGAGCTGTTTTTT.

The V gene is TRBV5-4, the J gene TRBJ2-4; 15 nucleotides line up with TRBD2. Germline loops: CDR1 SGHNT, CDR2 YYREEE (reference sequence). CDR3 length: 18 amino acids. Trimming took 4 bases from V and 3 from J; bases not matched to a gene: 8. The DNA for the CDR3 is TGTGCCAGCAGCGCTGGACTAGCGGGAGGGCCCAACAAAAACATTCAGTACTTC. It is translated as CASSAGLAGGPNKNIQYF.

This rearrangement joins TRBV25-1 to TRBJ2-1, with D possibly TRBD2 on 6 matching bases. Trimming pared 2 bases from V and 10 bases from J, leaving 12 bases between. Germline V gene data show CDR1 as MGHDK and CDR2 as SYGVNS. This CDR3 region has 13 residues. For the CDR3, the DNA is TGTGCCAGCAGTGAAGGGTCCGGGAGAGAGCAGTTCTTC. This translates into CASSEGSGREQFF.

This rearrangement joins TRBV5-4 to TRBJ1-6, with 7 nucleotides matching TRBD1. With 5 bases clipped from V and 9 bases from J, the junction kept 11 bases outside the gene matches. The CDR3 consists of 15 residues. The germline CDR1 and CDR2 sequences are SGHNT and YYREEE (reference sequence). The CDR3: CASSDSQGVSSPLHF. DNA for the CDR3: TGTGCCAGCAGTGATTCTCAGGGGGTTTCTTCACCCCTCCACTTT.

CDR3: CASSESANQPQHF. The CDR3 DNA reads as TGTGCCAGCAGTGAGTCTGCAAATCAGCCCCAGCATTTT. The chain has TRBV2 and TRBJ1-5; the D is unclear. V was trimmed by 3 bases and J by 4 bases, leaving 7 bases between them. CDR1 and CDR2 (germline): SNHLY, FYNNEI. The CDR3 length is 13 residues.

The chain joins TRBV7-6 to TRBJ1-1, with TRBD1 matching over 7 bases. The CDR3 is 14 residues long. With 5 bases clipped from V and 5 bases from J, the junction kept 8 bases outside the gene matches. Germline V CDR1 and CDR2: SGHVS, FNYEAQ. Here the CDR3 DNA reads TGTGCCAGCAGCCCCAGGGGGATAGGGACTGAAGCTTTCTTT. This sequence encodes CASSPRGIGTEAFF.

CDR3 in DNA: TGCGCCAGCAGTCAATCCCGGGACAGGGTGATTTACGAGCAGTACGTC. Its protein product is CASSQSRDRVIYEQYV. The V and J genes are TRBV23-1 and TRBJ2-7; TRBD1 matches 9 bases. TRBV23-1 is placed among ORFs of uncertain function. V lost 0 bases to trimming and J lost 4 bases; unmatched junction nucleotides: 7. There are 16 residues in the CDR3.

The V and J genes are TRBV4-2 and TRBJ2-5, with D possibly matching TRBD2 (7 bases). The CDR3 consists of 17 residues. The germline gives CDR1 LGHNA, CDR2 YNFKEQ. Deletions cut 1 base from V and 5 bases from J, with 20 bases between. The CDR3 sequence: CASSQGVDGGATETQYF. CDR3 coding DNA: TGTGCCAGCAGCCAAGGGGTGGATGGGGGGGCAACCGAGACCCAGTACTTC.